The rows below give T cell receptor beta chains drawn from one sample of a study of T cells in localized non-small cell lung cancer. This table comes from immunoSEQ multiplex PCR, and its TCRdb copy is limited to in-frame clones, with some not included. The sample yields roughly 24,000 clones, approximately 90% seen once. The sample consisted of peripheral blood, taken before any cancer treatment. These receptors were collected from a female donor older than 55 with stage II squamous cell lung carcinoma. Both conserved end residues are part of each CDR3. Each record gives: D gene, V gene, CDR3 length, clone size, J gene, CDR3 protein, CDR3 DNA. D genes are given only for firm matches. A clone size is listed for some rows: how often the clone was seen (once, few, many), or a class if it is expanded.

.,TRBV9,15,few,TRBJ2-7,CASSVGWGPAYEQYF,TGTGCCAGCAGCGTAGGGTGGGGGCCCGCCTACGAGCAGTACTTC
.,TRBV7-9,11,.,TRBJ2-3,CASSPTDTQYF,TGTGCCAGCAGCCCTACAGATACGCAGTATTTT
.,TRBV5-5,15,.,TRBJ2-5,CASSPVVGAQETQYF,TGTGCCAGCAGTCCCGTTGTGGGGGCTCAAGAGACCCAGTACTTC
.,TRBV7-7,13,.,TRBJ2-7,CASSPGLNYEQYF,TGTGCTAGCAGCCCAGGGTTGAATTACGAGCAGTACTTC
TRBD1,TRBV19,15,.,TRBJ2-6,CASKTGVGGANVLTF,TGTGCCAGTAAGACAGGGGTAGGTGGGGCCAACGTCCTGACTTTC
TRBD1,TRBV4-2,15,.,TRBJ2-5,CASSQGAGGKGTQYF,TGTGCCAGCAGCCAAGGGGCAGGGGGCAAAGGAACCCAGTACTTC
.,TRBV9,14,.,TRBJ2-2,CASSRDPFTGELFF,TGTGCCAGCAGCCGGGACCCTTTCACCGGGGAGCTGTTTTTT
TRBD1,TRBV7-2,14,.,TRBJ2-7,CASSTGTGTYEQYF,TGTGCCAGCAGTACCGGGACAGGGACCTACGAGCAGTACTTC
.,TRBV6-5,15,.,TRBJ1-1,CASSYSRAGSTEAFF,TGTGCCAGCAGTTACTCAAGGGCGGGGAGCACTGAAGCTTTCTTT
.,TRBV23-1,13,.,TRBJ1-2,CAINRVELDGYTF,TGCGCCATCAACAGGGTAGAGCTCGATGGCTACACCTTC
.,TRBV19,11,.,TRBJ2-7,CASGQGYEQYF,TGTGCCAGTGGGCAGGGCTACGAGCAGTACTTC
.,TRBV7-3,14,.,TRBJ2-1,CASSKHRSWNEQFF,TGTGCCAGCAGCAAGCATCGCAGCTGGAATGAGCAGTTCTTC
.,TRBV5-1,16,.,TRBJ2-3,CASSLGRDLSTDTQYF,TGCGCCAGCAGCTTGGGCAGGGACCTTAGCACAGATACGCAGTATTTT
.,TRBV27,16,once,TRBJ2-7,CASTRGAGRPPYEQYF,TGTGCCAGCACCCGGGGGGCGGGGCGCCCTCCCTACGAGCAGTACTTC
.,TRBV2,15,.,TRBJ1-1,CASRGTTGWNTEAFF,TGTGCCAGCAGAGGTACTACAGGGTGGAACACTGAAGCTTTCTTT
.,TRBV2,12,.,TRBJ1-2,CASRRGGERYTF,TGTGCCAGCAGGAGAGGGGGGGAGCGCTACACCTTC
.,TRBV2,13,.,TRBJ2-7,CASSVGHSYEQYF,TGTGCCAGCAGTGTAGGACACTCCTACGAGCAGTACTTC
.,TRBV6-6,13,.,TRBJ1-1,CASSYSMNTEAFF,TGTGCCAGCAGTTATTCCATGAACACTGAAGCTTTCTTT